This T cell receptor (beta chain) was sequenced for a study of shared clonotypes between healthy human individuals. Trimming took 8 bases from V and 1 from J, leaving 11 bases between them. Germline V lookup: CDR1 MDHEN, CDR2 SYDVKM. This CDR3 comprises 13 residues. The repertoire was sequenced with immunoSEQ multiplex PCR; TCRdb's copy has only in-frame clones and lacks some. The repertoire has 2.3 million or so clones, 85% to 95% of them found once; the top ten carry roughly 0.36%. The study separated CD4+ cells into CD45RA+ naive and CD45RA-negative memory subsets. The chain has TRBV28 and TRBJ1-1; D gene ambiguous. Material: naive CD4+ T cells from PBMCs. As for subset: CD45RA+ positively selected. The source is a man between 18 and 29 years old in good health. Some clones in this sample may be carry-over from other donors' samples. The CDR3 DNA reads TGTGCCAGCTGTAGGTGGCCGAACACTGAAGCTTTCTTT. Encoded protein: CASCRWPNTEAFF.